Listed below are T cell receptor beta chains from one sample, sequenced in a study of T cell responses to AZD1222 COVID-19 vaccine. TCRdb keeps only in-frame clones here, not all; method: immunoSEQ multiplex PCR. The top ten clones hold 6.5% of a sample with 110,000 or so clones, roughly 88% of them seen once. The sample in question was peripheral blood, obtained 28 days after the second AZD1222 dose. These receptors were collected from an adult who received the AZD1222 COVID-19 vaccine. The CDR3 runs from the conserved cysteine through the conserved F or W.

V gene,CDR3 protein
TRBV14,CASSQVATSGPDYNEQFF
TRBV6-5,CASSSPLEQYF
TRBV6-2/TRBV6-3,CASSRRTVAGELFF
TRBV7-9,CASSERSGRTDTQYF
TRBV11-2,CASSVEVVQPQHF
TRBV5-6,CASSLKAGGNTDTQYF
TRBV6-1,CASSEGGQPQHF
TRBV19,CASSHSIGTANYGYTF
TRBV10-3,CAISRQGSGEQYF
TRBV6-5,CASRPSGNPYEQYF
TRBV7-9,CASSLGEGNTIYF
TRBV29-1,CSATVGGTGNQPQHF
TRBV9,CASSETPGARTQYF
TRBV7-2,CASSLDGTGGHYEQYF
TRBV29-1,CSVARGVNTEAFF
TRBV7-2,CASSFDRGSYEQYF
TRBV28,CASSPPGSSGNTIYF
TRBV19,CASSSRSQSSYNSPLHF
TRBV2,CASSEESGSPLHF
TRBV9,CASSVVGRLDEQFF
TRBV5-6,CASRRGYTDTQYF
TRBV6-1,CASSEGSGGGQPQHF
TRBV10-3,CAIRGTATGETQYF
TRBV15,CATSRDPSRWDSPLHF
TRBV28,CASSGTQGSSYNEQFF
TRBV5-6,CASSWGDRMNTEAFF
TRBV13,CASTSGQNQPQHF
TRBV7-9,CASSIQRGADTQYF
TRBV9,CASSVGDRAQETQYF
TRBV29-1,CSVEKGEKLFF
TRBV12-3/TRBV12-4,CASSLSFPQQYF
TRBV4-3,CASSQEGLGGSEAFF
TRBV18,CASSPVRGDNYGYTF
TRBV6-5,CASSSPGQGTYEQYF
TRBV18,CASSPTTGANVLTF
TRBV19,CASSIFRTTRRADTQYF
TRBV7-2,CASSLAPQMNTEAFF
TRBV4-3,CASSQDRTSGGNEQFF
TRBV4-3,CASSQDPRGGYNEQFF
TRBV24-1,CATSDFLGDTQYF
TRBV4-2,CASSQDRQGADDGYTF
TRBV7-2,CASSYGLAQETQYF
TRBV19,CASRKTGTPAVYGYTF
TRBV5-8,CASSFRSSGRQPQHF
TRBV3-1/TRBV3-2,CASATTLGKTDTQYF
TRBV6-6,CASRTGVEQYF
TRBV10-1,CASSESRGLTGELFF
TRBV9,CASSARGEFNEKLFF
TRBV6-5,CASRRDPGGIQPQHF
TRBV5-6,CASSRDQEKLFF
TRBV6-5,CASSYSSDTTGELFF
TRBV19,CASSIPYGYTF
TRBV7-6,CASSYGVNQPQHF
TRBV9,CARVRSYEQYF
TRBV28,CASRGQGEVNQPQHF
TRBV6-2/TRBV6-3,CASSSRTARSYGYTF
TRBV6-1,CASSEAGRTGVSPLHF
TRBV11-1,CASSTTPRAEAFF
TRBV9,CASSPGTSTTALQETQYF